The table lists the clone carrying this T cell receptor beta chain with a count of one. The antigen is undetermined. The record originates from a study of T cell responses to AZD1222 COVID-19 vaccine. Study results and caveats: Spike-specific TCR breadth and depth went up after people got two AZD1222 doses. Just 5 to 7 AZD1222 recipients tested seropositive at baseline.

Profiling relied on immunoSEQ multiplex PCR, and the TCRdb table lists in-frame clones only, not all of them. In the table there are around 130,000 clones, about 93% of which are singletons. The TCR comes from an adult in good health. Specimen: peripheral blood, collected on day 0 of AZD1222 vaccination.

This chain's CDR3 is CASSRTGGNEKLFF. As DNA, the CDR3 is TGTGCCAGCAGCAGGACAGGGGGTAATGAAAAACTGTTTTTT. The V call is TRBV9, the J call TRBJ1-4; the match to TRBD1 covers 10 bases. V gave up 4 bases and J gave up 4 bases; unmatched junction bases: 1. The CDR3 spans 14 residues. CDR1 SGDLS and CDR2 YYNGEE come from the germline V gene.